Listed below are T cell receptor beta chains from one sample, sequenced in a study of cytomegalovirus exposure and HLA in healthy donors. Profiling relied on immunoSEQ multiplex PCR, and the TCRdb table lists in-frame clones only, not all of them. Here the sample spans around 110,000 clones, 9.5% being singletons. The sample comprised PBMCs. The receptors derive from a man between 25 and 39 years old in good health and CMV-seronegative. Each CDR3 is given with its conserved first and last residue. Each record gives: CDR3 length, V gene, clone size, J gene, D gene, CDR3 DNA, CDR3 protein. The D gene is left open where the match is weak. Some rows have no size entry. The others give once, few or many, or a class for an expanded clone.

length: 15
V: TRBV4-1
size: .
J: TRBJ2-7
D: .
DNA: TGCGCCAGCAGCCAAAATACAGGGAGAGCCTACGAGCAGTACTTC
CDR3: CASSQNTGRAYEQYF

length: 15
V: TRBV25-1
size: .
J: TRBJ1-1
D: .
DNA: TGTGCCAGCACCCCCGTGGCGGGGTCCACTTCTGAAGCTTTCTTT
CDR3: CASTPVAGSTSEAFF

length: 13
V: TRBV7-9
size: .
J: TRBJ1-6
D: TRBD1
DNA: TGTGCCAGCAGCTTGGGGACAGGGAAGGCCCTCCACTTT
CDR3: CASSLGTGKALHF

length: 13
V: TRBV30
size: few
J: TRBJ2-1
D: .
DNA: TGTGCCTCGACTGAAGGGGGCTACAATGAGCAGTTCTTC
CDR3: CASTEGGYNEQFF

length: 16
V: TRBV5-4
size: few
J: TRBJ2-7
D: TRBD2
DNA: TGTGCCAGCAGCTTGGGGCTAGCGGGAGGGATCGGCGAGCAGTACTTC
CDR3: CASSLGLAGGIGEQYF

length: 15
V: TRBV5-4
size: .
J: TRBJ2-7
D: TRBD1
DNA: TGTGCCAGCAGCCTGGGACAGGGCGTAACCTACGAGCAGTACTTC
CDR3: CASSLGQGVTYEQYF

length: 14
V: TRBV19
size: few
J: TRBJ2-3
D: TRBD1
DNA: TGTGCCAGTAAGCGGACAGGATTCACAGATACGCAGTATTTT
CDR3: CASKRTGFTDTQYF

length: 11
V: TRBV30
size: .
J: TRBJ2-1
D: .
DNA: TGTGCCTGGAGTGGACTTTATGAGCAGTTCTTC
CDR3: CAWSGLYEQFF

length: 15
V: TRBV28
size: .
J: TRBJ1-4
D: .
DNA: TGTGCCACCGCCGTACATGGGCGATTTAATGAAAAACTGTTTTTT
CDR3: CATAVHGRFNEKLFF

length: 16
V: TRBV5-4
size: .
J: TRBJ1-1
D: TRBD1
DNA: TGTGCCAGCAGCTTGCCCTCACAGGGGTGGGGGACTGAAGCTTTCTTT
CDR3: CASSLPSQGWGTEAFF

length: 14
V: TRBV5-5
size: .
J: TRBJ2-7
D: TRBD2
DNA: TGTGCCAGCACCGCCGGAGCGGGGCCCTACGAGCAGTACTTC
CDR3: CASTAGAGPYEQYF

length: 16
V: TRBV9
size: few
J: TRBJ2-3
D: TRBD1
DNA: TGTGCCAGCAGCACGGGACAGGGGAAAGGCACAGATACGCAGTATTTT
CDR3: CASSTGQGKGTDTQYF

length: 15
V: TRBV7-2
size: .
J: TRBJ2-3
D: .
DNA: TGTGCCAGCAGCTTGCTACGACAGGCGGCAGATACGCAGTATTTT
CDR3: CASSLLRQAADTQYF

length: 15
V: TRBV30
size: .
J: TRBJ1-4
D: TRBD1
DNA: TGTGCCTGGAGTGATCAGGGGGCCGCTAATGAAAAACTGTTTTTT
CDR3: CAWSDQGAANEKLFF

length: 15
V: TRBV19
size: few
J: TRBJ1-5
D: TRBD1
DNA: TGTGCCAGTAGTATAGAGGAGACAGGGAGTTGGCCCCAGCATTTT
CDR3: CASSIEETGSWPQHF

length: 13
V: TRBV21-1
size: few
J: TRBJ2-7
D: .
DNA: TGTGCCAGCGGGCAGGGGGTTGGGTACGAGCAGTACTTC
CDR3: CASGQGVGYEQYF

length: 13
V: TRBV19
size: few
J: TRBJ2-1
D: .
DNA: TGTGCCAGTAGTATAATGGGTGGAGTTGAGCAGTTCTTC
CDR3: CASSIMGGVEQFF

length: 15
V: TRBV28
size: .
J: TRBJ2-5
D: .
DNA: TGTGCCAGCAGTTGGGGGGACGGGGCCCAAGAGACCCAGTACTTC
CDR3: CASSWGDGAQETQYF

length: 14
V: TRBV2
size: few
J: TRBJ2-7
D: TRBD2
DNA: TGTGCCAGCAGTGAGGGACTAGCTGTCTACGAGCAGTACTTC
CDR3: CASSEGLAVYEQYF

length: 16
V: TRBV27
size: .
J: TRBJ1-6
D: .
DNA: TGTGCCAGCAGTTTAACGTTCCCCAGGGGTGGTTCACCCCTCCACTTT
CDR3: CASSLTFPRGGSPLHF

length: 16
V: TRBV19
size: .
J: TRBJ2-2
D: .
DNA: TGTGCCAGTAGTTCCCAGAACCCTGGGGGCTCCGGGGAGCTGTTTTTT
CDR3: CASSSQNPGGSGELFF

length: 18
V: TRBV12-5
size: .
J: TRBJ1-2
D: .
DNA: TGTGCTAGTGGTTTGGTAGTTTCAATGGACAGCGAAGCTCATGGCTACACCTTC
CDR3: CASGLVVSMDSEAHGYTF

length: 16
V: TRBV5-1
size: few
J: TRBJ2-3
D: TRBD1
DNA: TGCGCCAGCAGCTTGGGACAGGGGGCTAGCACAGATACGCAGTATTTT
CDR3: CASSLGQGASTDTQYF

length: 18
V: TRBV5-1
size: few
J: TRBJ2-3
D: TRBD2
DNA: TGCGCCAGCAGCTTGTCAAGCGGGAGGGCCATGGGGTCAGATACGCAGTATTTT
CDR3: CASSLSSGRAMGSDTQYF

length: 13
V: TRBV6-1
size: few
J: TRBJ1-2
D: .
DNA: TGTGCCAGCAGGGTCACTCTGAACTATGGCTACACCTTC
CDR3: CASRVTLNYGYTF

length: 16
V: TRBV4-1
size: .
J: TRBJ2-3
D: .
DNA: TGCGCCAGCAGCCTTCAAAGGACACGGGGCACAGATACGCAGTATTTT
CDR3: CASSLQRTRGTDTQYF

length: 15
V: TRBV6-1
size: few
J: TRBJ1-5
D: TRBD1
DNA: TGTGCCAGCAGTGTGGGACAGAACCCCAGGCAGCCCCAGCATTTT
CDR3: CASSVGQNPRQPQHF

length: 17
V: TRBV5-1
size: .
J: TRBJ2-1
D: TRBD2
DNA: TGCGCCAGCAGCCCAGGGACTAGCGGGAGGGCCTCCAATGAGCAGTTCTTC
CDR3: CASSPGTSGRASNEQFF

length: 16
V: TRBV5-5
size: .
J: TRBJ1-1
D: .
DNA: TGTGCCAGCAGCCCACAACCACAGGGAATGAACACTGAAGCTTTCTTT
CDR3: CASSPQPQGMNTEAFF

length: 12
V: TRBV2
size: few
J: TRBJ1-1
D: .
DNA: TGTGCCAGCAGTGCCATGCGAGCTGAAGCTTTCTTT
CDR3: CASSAMRAEAFF

length: 15
V: TRBV11-3
size: .
J: TRBJ2-2
D: TRBD1
DNA: TGTGCCAGCAGATCCGGGACAGTGAACACCGGGGAGCTGTTTTTT
CDR3: CASRSGTVNTGELFF

length: 15
V: TRBV6-1
size: .
J: TRBJ2-1
D: TRBD2
DNA: TGTGCCAGCAGTGAGGTAGCGGGAGCGGAGGGTGGGCAGTTCTTC
CDR3: CASSEVAGAEGGQFF

length: 12
V: TRBV5-6
size: few
J: TRBJ1-5
D: .
DNA: TGTGCCAGCAGTCTACTCAATCAGCCCCAGCATTTT
CDR3: CASSLLNQPQHF

length: 19
V: TRBV11-2
size: .
J: TRBJ2-1
D: .
DNA: TGTGCCAGCAGCTTAGACCCTACGGTGGACTATAGCTCCTACAATGAGCAGTTCTTC
CDR3: CASSLDPTVDYSSYNEQFF

length: 14
V: TRBV5-1
size: few
J: TRBJ2-3
D: TRBD1
DNA: TGCGCCAGCAGGATTGGACAGGGGGCAGATACGCAGTATTTT
CDR3: CASRIGQGADTQYF

length: 15
V: TRBV11-2
size: few
J: TRBJ2-5
D: .
DNA: TGTGCCAGCAGCTCCGACCGGGCCTCGGGGGAGACCCAGTACTTC
CDR3: CASSSDRASGETQYF

length: 14
V: TRBV6-1
size: few
J: TRBJ1-2
D: .
DNA: TGTGCCAGCAGCAGACAGGCTACTAACTATGGCTACACCTTC
CDR3: CASSRQATNYGYTF

length: 17
V: TRBV7-2
size: few
J: TRBJ2-2
D: TRBD2
DNA: TGTGCCAGCAGCTTAGAGGCTAGCGGGGCGAACACCGGGGAGCTGTTTTTT
CDR3: CASSLEASGANTGELFF

length: 12
V: TRBV19
size: .
J: TRBJ1-1
D: .
DNA: TGTGCCAGTAACTATGGGGGGACTGAAGCTTTCTTT
CDR3: CASNYGGTEAFF

length: 13
V: TRBV11-3
size: few
J: TRBJ2-2
D: .
DNA: TGTGCCAGCAGCTTGAAGGGGTTCGGGGAGCTGTTTTTT
CDR3: CASSLKGFGELFF